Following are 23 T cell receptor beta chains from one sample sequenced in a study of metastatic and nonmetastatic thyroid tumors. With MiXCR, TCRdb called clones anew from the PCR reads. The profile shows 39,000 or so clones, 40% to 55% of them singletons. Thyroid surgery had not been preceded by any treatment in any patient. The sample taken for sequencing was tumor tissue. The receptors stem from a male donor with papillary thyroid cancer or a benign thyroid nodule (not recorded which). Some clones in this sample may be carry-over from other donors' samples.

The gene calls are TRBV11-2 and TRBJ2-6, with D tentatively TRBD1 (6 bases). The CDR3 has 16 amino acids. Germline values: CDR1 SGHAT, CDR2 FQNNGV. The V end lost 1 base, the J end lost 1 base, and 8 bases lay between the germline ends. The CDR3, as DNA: TGTGCCAGCAGCTTAGGACAGGTATCTGGGGCCAACGTCCTGACTTTC. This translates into CASSLGQVSGANVLTF.

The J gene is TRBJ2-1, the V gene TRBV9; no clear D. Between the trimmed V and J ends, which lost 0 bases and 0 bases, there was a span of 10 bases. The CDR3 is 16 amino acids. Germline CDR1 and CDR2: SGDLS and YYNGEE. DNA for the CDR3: TGTGCCAGCAGCGTAGGCTCATCAAGCTCCTACAATGAGCAGTTCTTC. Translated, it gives CASSVGSSSSYNEQFF.

CDR3 nucleotide sequence: TGCGCCAGCAGTGCAGGGGTGGCTTCTATAAGCACAGATACGCAGTATTTT. Translated: CASSAGVASISTDTQYF. The rearrangement uses TRBV5-1 and TRBJ2-3; tentative D call: TRBD1 (6 bases). The CDR3 spans 17 residues. V lost 5 bases, J lost 0 bases, and 19 bases lay in between. From germline, CDR1 is SGHRS and CDR2 YFSETQ.

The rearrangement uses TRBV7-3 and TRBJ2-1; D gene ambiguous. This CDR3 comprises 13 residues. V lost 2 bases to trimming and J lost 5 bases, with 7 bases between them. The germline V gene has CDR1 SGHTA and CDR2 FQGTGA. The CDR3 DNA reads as TGTGCCAGCAGCTTATTTAAAAACAATGAGCAGTTCTTC. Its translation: CASSLFKNNEQFF.

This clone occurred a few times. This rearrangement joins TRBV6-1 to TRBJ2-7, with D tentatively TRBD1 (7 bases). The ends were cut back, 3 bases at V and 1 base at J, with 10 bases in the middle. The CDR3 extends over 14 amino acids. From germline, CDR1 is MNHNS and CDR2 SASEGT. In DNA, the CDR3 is TGTGCCAGCAGTGATGCGGGACAGTCCTACGAGCAGTACTTC. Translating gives CASSDAGQSYEQYF.

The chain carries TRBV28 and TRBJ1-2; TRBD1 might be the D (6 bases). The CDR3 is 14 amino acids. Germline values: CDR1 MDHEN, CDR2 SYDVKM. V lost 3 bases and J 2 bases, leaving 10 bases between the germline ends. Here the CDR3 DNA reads TGTGCCAGCAGTTTGATAGGGGGAAACTATGGCTACACCTTC. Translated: CASSLIGGNYGYTF.

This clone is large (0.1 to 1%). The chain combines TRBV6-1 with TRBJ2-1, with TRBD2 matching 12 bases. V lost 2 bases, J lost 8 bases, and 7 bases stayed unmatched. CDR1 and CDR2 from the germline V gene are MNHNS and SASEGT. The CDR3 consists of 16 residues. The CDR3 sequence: CASSELAGGPGYEQFF. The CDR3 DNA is TGTGCCAGCAGTGAACTAGCGGGAGGGCCGGGTTATGAGCAGTTCTTC.

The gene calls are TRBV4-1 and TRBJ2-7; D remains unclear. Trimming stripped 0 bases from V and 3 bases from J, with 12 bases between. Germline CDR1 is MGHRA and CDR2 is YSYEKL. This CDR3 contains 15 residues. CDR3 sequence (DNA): TGCGCCAGCAGCCAAGATAGTGGTTGGAGCTACGAGCAGTACTTC. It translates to CASSQDSGWSYEQYF.

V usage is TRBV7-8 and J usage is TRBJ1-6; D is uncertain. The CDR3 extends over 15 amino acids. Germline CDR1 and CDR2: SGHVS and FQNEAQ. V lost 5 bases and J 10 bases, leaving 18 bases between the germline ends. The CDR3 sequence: CASSQFSRRESPLHF. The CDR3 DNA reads TGTGCCAGCAGCCAATTTTCCCGACGAGAATCACCCCTCCACTTT.

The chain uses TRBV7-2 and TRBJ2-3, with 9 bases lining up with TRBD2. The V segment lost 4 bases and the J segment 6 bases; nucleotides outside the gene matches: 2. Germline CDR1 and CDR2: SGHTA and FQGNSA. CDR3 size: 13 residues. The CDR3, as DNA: TGTGCCAGCAGCTGGACTAGCGAGGATACGCAGTATTTT. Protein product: CASSWTSEDTQYF.

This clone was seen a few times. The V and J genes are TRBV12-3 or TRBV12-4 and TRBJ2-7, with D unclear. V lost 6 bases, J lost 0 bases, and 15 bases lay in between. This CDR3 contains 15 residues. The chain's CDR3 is CASSATGLSSYEQYF. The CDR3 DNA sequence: TGTGCCAGCAGCGCCACCGGGCTTAGCTCCTACGAGCAGTACTTC.

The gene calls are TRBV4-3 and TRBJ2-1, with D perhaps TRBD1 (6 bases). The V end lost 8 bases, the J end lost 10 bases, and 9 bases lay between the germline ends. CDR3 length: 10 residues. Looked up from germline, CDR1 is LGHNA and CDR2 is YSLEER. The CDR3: CASWQGEQFF. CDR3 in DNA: TGCGCCAGCTGGCAGGGGGAGCAGTTCTTC.

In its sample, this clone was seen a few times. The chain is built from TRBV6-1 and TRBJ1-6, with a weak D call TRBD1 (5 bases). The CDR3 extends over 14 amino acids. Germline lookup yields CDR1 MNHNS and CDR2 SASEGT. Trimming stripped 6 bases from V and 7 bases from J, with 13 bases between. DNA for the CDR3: TGTGCCAGCAGCTCAACCTCAGGGAATTCACCCCTCCACTTT. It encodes CASSSTSGNSPLHF.

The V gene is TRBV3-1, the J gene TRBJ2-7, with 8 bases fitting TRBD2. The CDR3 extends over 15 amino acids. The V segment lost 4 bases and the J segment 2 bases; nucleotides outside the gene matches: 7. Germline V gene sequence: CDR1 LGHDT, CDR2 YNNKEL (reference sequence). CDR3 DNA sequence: TGTGCCAGCAGCCCGAGCGGGAGTGGAGCCTACGAGCAGTACTTC. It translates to CASSPSGSGAYEQYF.

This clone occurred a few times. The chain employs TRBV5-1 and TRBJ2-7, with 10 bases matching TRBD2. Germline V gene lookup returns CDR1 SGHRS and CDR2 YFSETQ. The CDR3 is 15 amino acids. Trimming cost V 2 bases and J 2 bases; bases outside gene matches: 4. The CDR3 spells CASSLSGRDTYEQYF. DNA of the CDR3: TGCGCCAGCAGCTTAAGCGGGAGGGATACCTACGAGCAGTACTTC.

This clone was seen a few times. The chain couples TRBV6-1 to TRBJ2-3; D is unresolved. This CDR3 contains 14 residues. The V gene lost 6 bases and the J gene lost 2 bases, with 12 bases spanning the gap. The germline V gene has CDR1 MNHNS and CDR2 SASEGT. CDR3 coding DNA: TGTGCCAGCAGAGGGTGGGCAGTCACAGATACGCAGTATTTT. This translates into CASRGWAVTDTQYF.

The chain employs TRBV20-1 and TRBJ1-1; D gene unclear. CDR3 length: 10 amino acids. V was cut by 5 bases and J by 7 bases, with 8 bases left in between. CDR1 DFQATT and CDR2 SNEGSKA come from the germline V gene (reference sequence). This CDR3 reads CSAVQNEAFF. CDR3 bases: TGCAGTGCTGTTCAGAATGAAGCTTTCTTT.

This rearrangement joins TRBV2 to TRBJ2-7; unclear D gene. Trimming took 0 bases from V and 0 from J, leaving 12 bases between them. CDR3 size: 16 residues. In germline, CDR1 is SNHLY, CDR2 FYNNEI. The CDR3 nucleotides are TGTGCCAGCAGTGAAGCGCTTCCAACTGTCTCCTACGAGCAGTACTTC. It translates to CASSEALPTVSYEQYF.

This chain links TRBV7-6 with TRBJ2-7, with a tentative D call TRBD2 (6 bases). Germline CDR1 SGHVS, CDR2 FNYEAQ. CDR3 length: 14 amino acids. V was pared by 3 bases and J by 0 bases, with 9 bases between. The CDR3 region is CASSFGGASYEQYF. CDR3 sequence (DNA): TGTGCCAGCAGCTTCGGGGGAGCCTCCTACGAGCAGTACTTC.

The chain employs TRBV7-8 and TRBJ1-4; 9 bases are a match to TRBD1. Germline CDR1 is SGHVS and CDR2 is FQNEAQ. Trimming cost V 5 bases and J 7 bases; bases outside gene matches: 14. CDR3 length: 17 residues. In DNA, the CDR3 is TGTGCCAGCAGCCCATCCTTACTCGGGACAGGGATTGAAAAACTGTTTTTT. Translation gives CASSPSLLGTGIEKLFF.

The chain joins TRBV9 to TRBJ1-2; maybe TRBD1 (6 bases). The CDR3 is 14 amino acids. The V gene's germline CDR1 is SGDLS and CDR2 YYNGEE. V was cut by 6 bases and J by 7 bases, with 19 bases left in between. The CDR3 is CASTPAGGAAGYTF. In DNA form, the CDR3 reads TGTGCCAGCACCCCGGCTGGGGGGGCTGCTGGCTACACCTTC.

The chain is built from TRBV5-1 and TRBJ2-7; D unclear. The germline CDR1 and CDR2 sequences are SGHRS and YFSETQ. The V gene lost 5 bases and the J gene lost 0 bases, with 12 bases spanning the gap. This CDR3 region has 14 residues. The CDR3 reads CASSISVSSYEQYF. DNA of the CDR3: TGCGCCAGCAGTATCAGCGTCAGCTCCTACGAGCAGTACTTC.

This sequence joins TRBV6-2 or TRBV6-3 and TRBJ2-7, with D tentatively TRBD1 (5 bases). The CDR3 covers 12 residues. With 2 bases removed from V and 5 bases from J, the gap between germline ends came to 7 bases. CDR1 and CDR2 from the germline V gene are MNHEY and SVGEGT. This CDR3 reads CASSYGADEQYV. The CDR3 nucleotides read TGTGCCAGCAGTTACGGGGCGGACGAGCAGTACGTC.